This T cell receptor beta chain was identified in a study of T-cell reconstitution after alpha-beta-depleted transplantation in children. Findings of the study overall: Several patients had high TCRbeta diversity at day 60; it came from surviving recipient T cells and thymic progenitors. At the one-year point after transplant, T-cell counts and TCRbeta diversity were found to come mostly from T cells that had been newly produced. As was reported, about two months after transplant, alpha-beta T cells came from several hundred expanded graft clones.

CDR3 length: 12 residues. Germline CDR1 SNHLY, CDR2 FYNNEI. The V end lost 5 bases, the J end lost 6 bases, and 8 bases lay between the germline ends. A word on this clonotype: Its specificity is not known.

TCRbeta library construction was performed incorporating unique molecular identifiers. TCRdb analysed the PCR reads with MiXCR anew, one entry per CDR3 protein. The sample records about 980,000 distinct CDR3 sequences, about 29% being singletons. Sequencing was performed on PBMCs, mostly from graft donor cells, taken 360 days after TCRalphabeta/CD19-depleted stem cell transplant. The clonotype was recovered from a boy less than two years old who had a stem cell transplant for SCID, so the T cells may come from the graft donor. V is TRBV2 and J is TRBJ2-1; D remains unclear. Here the CDR3 DNA reads TGTGCCAGCAGTCACCCTTTCAATGAGCAGTTCTTC. This sequence encodes CASSHPFNEQFF.